This T cell receptor beta chain was obtained from a study of Ad26.COV2.S vaccination and SARS-CoV-2 variants. This table comes from immunoSEQ multiplex PCR, and its TCRdb copy is limited to in-frame clones, with some not included. The sample shows around 320,000 clones, around 87% of them seen only once. The treatment: roughly 20 received Ad26.COV2.S at low or high dose, single or two shots; several received placebo; per-sample allocation not given. Sampling was done on day 63 after the first vaccine or placebo injection. The CDR3 is 16 amino acids. The V and J ends lost 0 bases and 0 bases respectively, with 9 bases between them. CDR1 and CDR2 from the germline V gene are SGHRS and YFSETQ.

The TCR comes from a person aged 18-60 years who received the Ad26.COV2.S COVID-19 vaccine or a placebo. The sequencing here drew on peripheral blood, taken in a trial of Ad26.COV2.S vaccine versus placebo. The chain combines TRBV5-1 with TRBJ2-2, with D tentatively TRBD1 (6 bases). In DNA form, the CDR3 reads TGCGCCAGCAGCTTGGGGGGGACACCGAACACCGGGGAGCTGTTTTTT. Translation: CASSLGGTPNTGELFF.